This note documents a single T cell receptor beta chain sequence. The antigen is undetermined. The sample originates from a study of Graves' ophthalmopathy and Graves' hyperthyroidism. Overall study context: Peripheral blood was collected at initial diagnosis, before any treatment.

CDR3 size: 20 residues. CDR1 and CDR2 (germline): SGDLS, YYNGEE. V shed 2 bases and J 0 bases; nucleotides not matched to a gene: 16. Other autoimmune diseases, uncontrolled infections, pregnancy or lactation led to the exclusion of patients. The sequenced template was RNA, covering the TCR beta CDR3 region. Amplification began with first-round RT-PCR using HTBI primers, then second-round multiplex PCR was performed. TCRdb passed the multiplex PCR reads through MiXCR, listing each CDR3 protein once. The sample contains some 240,000 distinct CDR3 sequences, about 46% of which appear only once. Overall study findings and caveats: Both an approximately 68% sensitivity and an approximately 72% specificity characterized the model's predictions of ophthalmopathy progression. Most thyroid clonotypes with frequency above 0.001 were detected in blood too.

This rearrangement joins TRBV9 to TRBJ1-3; 8 positions match TRBD1. The origin of this receptor is an adult man with Graves' ophthalmopathy. Sequenced input: peripheral blood. CDR3 sequence reads: CASSVSTRRTGQSSGNTIYF. CDR3 bases: TGTGCCAGCAGCGTTTCCACCCGGAGGACAGGGCAGAGCTCTGGAAACACCATATATTTT.